This entry features one T cell receptor beta chain sequence. Its antigen is as yet unknown. Repertoires were generated with immunoSEQ multiplex PCR, while TCRdb's copy carries only in-frame clones and drops some. Here the sample spans 84,000 or so clones, approximately 91% being singletons. This entry is derived from a study of OX40 agonist ivuxolimab in advanced cancers. Broader study findings: In a subset of nonresponders, normalized T-cell clonal expansion was also low. There was clonal expansion of CD4+ and CD8+ blood T cells by week 6 at 0.1 to 3.0 mg/kg. The 0.1-3.0 mg/kg partial responders had among the lowest clonal expansion.

This CDR3 region has 15 residues. Trimming took off 0 bases at V and 5 bases at J, with 13 bases between the two ends. The clonotype was recovered from an adult with an advanced solid tumor such as melanoma, head and neck, liver or kidney cancer. The chain is built from TRBV6-7 and TRBJ1-1; D remains unclear. TRBV6-7 is an open reading frame, and its role is uncertain. The input for sequencing was CD4+ or CD8+ T cells sorted from blood, taken in a trial of the OX40 agonist ivuxolimab. The CDR3 DNA follows: TGTGCCAGCAGTTACTCGAAAGGACTTGGAACTGAAGCTTTCTTT. This encodes CASSYSKGLGTEAFF.